The rows below give T cell receptor beta chains drawn from one sample of a study of neoadjuvant nivolumab and ipilimumab in lung cancer. Here immunoSEQ multiplex PCR was the method, and the copy in TCRdb shows in-frame clones only, minus some. Seen here are fewer than 25,000 clones, 82% observed once, and the top ten hold 23%. The specimen comprised peripheral blood, sampled before neoadjuvant nivolumab, alone or with ipilimumab. The receptor set was obtained from an adult with non-small cell lung cancer. Both conserved end residues are part of each CDR3. Fields, in order: J gene, D gene, V gene, clone size, CDR3 protein, CDR3 DNA. The D gene is left open where the match is weak. The size field is filled for only some rows; it gives once, few, many or a size class.

>TRBJ2-1|TRBD2|TRBV5-1|.
CASSWKGGGLAGRNEQFF
TGCGCCAGCAGCTGGAAGGGCGGGGGACTAGCGGGACGCAATGAGCAGTTCTTC
>TRBJ2-3|.|TRBV7-9|.
CASSSDLPGADTQYF
TGTGCCAGCAGCTCGGACCTCCCGGGCGCAGATACGCAGTATTTT
>TRBJ2-5|TRBD1|TRBV7-3|.
CASSLGLRTGTETQYF
TGTGCCAGCAGCTTGGGCCTGCGGACAGGGACAGAGACCCAGTACTTC
>TRBJ2-1|TRBD2|TRBV29-1|.
CSVIPSGSYNEQFF
TGCAGCGTTATTCCTAGCGGTTCCTACAATGAGCAGTTCTTC
>TRBJ2-7|.|TRBV5-1|.
CASSLGGDSYEQYF
TGCGCCAGCAGCTTGGGGGGCGACTCCTACGAGCAGTACTTC
>TRBJ2-3|TRBD1|TRBV6-5|.
CASSPTSFRGDTQYF
TGTGCCAGCAGTCCCACCTCTTTCAGGGGGGATACGCAGTATTTT
>TRBJ1-1|.|TRBV18|.
CASSPPRGAAMNTEAFF
TGTGCCAGCTCACCACCGCGGGGGGCCGCGATGAACACTGAAGCTTTCTTT
>TRBJ2-7|.|TRBV6-1|.
CASSEDPPGLPYEQYF
TGTGCCAGCAGTGAGGATCCACCGGGGTTGCCTTACGAGCAGTACTTC
>TRBJ2-7|.|TRBV7-2|few
CASSLGASNEQYF
TGTGCCAGCAGCTTAGGGGCCTCCAACGAGCAGTACTTC
>TRBJ1-3|.|TRBV29-1|.
CSVGSSSGNTIYF
TGCAGCGTTGGCAGTAGCTCTGGAAACACCATATATTTT
>TRBJ2-7|TRBD1|TRBV4-2|.
CASSHDRDEQYF
TGTGCCAGCAGCCACGACAGGGACGAGCAGTACTTC
>TRBJ2-2|.|TRBV7-9|.
CASSRDGGELFF
TGTGCCAGCAGCCGGGACGGCGGGGAGCTGTTTTTT
>TRBJ2-2|.|TRBV6-5|few
CASSRLTGELFF
TGTGCCAGCAGCCGACTAACCGGGGAGCTGTTTTTT
>TRBJ2-2|.|TRBV11-2|.
CASSSLRFTGELFF
TGTGCCAGCAGCTCTCTCAGATTTACCGGGGAGCTGTTTTTT
>TRBJ1-5|.|TRBV7-3|.
CASSAGTRENQPQHF
TGTGCCAGCAGCGCCGGGACACGTGAGAATCAGCCCCAGCATTTT
>TRBJ2-7|.|TRBV19|.
CASSIGQPYEQYF
TGTGCCAGTAGTATCGGACAGCCCTACGAGCAGTACTTC
>TRBJ2-1|.|TRBV30|.
CAWSVDSATSVF
TGTGCCTGGAGTGTCGACTCTGCTACCTCGGTCTTC
>TRBJ2-3|.|TRBV5-1|.
CASSLSGHNTDTQYF
TGCGCCAGCAGCTTGTCGGGACATAACACAGATACGCAGTATTTT
>TRBJ1-5|.|TRBV10-3|.
CAISESVGAVGPQHF
TGTGCCATCAGTGAGTCGGTAGGGGCAGTGGGGCCCCAGCATTTT
>TRBJ1-2|.|TRBV4-3|.
CASSQGFSAVNYGYTF
TGCGCCAGCAGCCAAGGTTTCTCGGCCGTTAACTATGGCTACACCTTC
>TRBJ2-5|.|TRBV11-3|.
CASSLGLETQYF
TGTGCCAGCAGCTTAGGGCTAGAGACCCAGTACTTC
>TRBJ2-5|.|TRBV5-4|.
CASSLGVRQQETQYF
TGTGCCAGCAGCTTGGGAGTACGACAGCAAGAGACCCAGTACTTC
>TRBJ1-2|TRBD1|TRBV6-5|.
CASSYAGGQGYGYTF
TGTGCCAGCAGTTACGCAGGGGGCCAGGGCTATGGCTACACCTTC
>TRBJ2-3|TRBD1|TRBV15|.
CATSAGTGRPDTQYF
TGTGCCACCAGTGCCGGGACAGGGCGCCCAGATACGCAGTATTTT
>TRBJ2-3|TRBD2|TRBV9|.
CASSVGGASGSHTQYF
TGTGCCAGCAGCGTCGGGGGGGCTAGCGGATCGCATACGCAGTATTTT
>TRBJ2-1|.|TRBV9|.
CASSPRTRGSEQFF
TGTGCCAGCAGCCCCCGAACGCGGGGAAGTGAGCAGTTCTTC
>TRBJ2-3|TRBD2|TRBV25-1|.
CASSDLLTSGRGGDTQYF
TGTGCCAGCAGTGATCTTTTGACTAGCGGGAGGGGGGGAGATACGCAGTATTTT